The 28 T cell receptor beta chains presented below share a single source sample, sequenced in a study of shared clonotypes between healthy human individuals. The repertoire was sequenced with immunoSEQ multiplex PCR; TCRdb's copy has only in-frame clones and lacks some. Among 1,400,000 or so clones listed, approximately 98.5% were seen once. The sample comprised naive CD4+ T cells sorted from blood. The subset denotes: CD45RA+ positively selected. These receptors were collected from a man younger than 45 in good health.

The V gene is TRBV10-1, the J gene TRBJ2-5; 10 bases line up with TRBD1. The CDR3 has 15 amino acids. Trimming at V came to 3 bases and at J to 2 bases, leaving 3 bases not matched to a gene. From germline, CDR1 is WNHNN and CDR2 SYGVQD (reference sequence). CDR3 loop: CASSDPGQGQETQYF. In DNA form, the CDR3 reads TGCGCCAGCAGTGATCCGGGACAGGGGCAAGAGACCCAGTACTTC.

This chain uses TRBV28 with TRBJ2-1; 8 bases align to TRBD1. The CDR3 is made up of 14 amino acids. Trimming cost V 6 bases and J 15 bases; bases outside gene matches: 16. Germline V gene lookup returns CDR1 MDHEN and CDR2 SYDVKM. The CDR3 loop reads CASSPGGRTGKLFF. CDR3 bases: TGTGCCAGCAGCCCAGGGGGGAGGACAGGGAAGCTGTTCTTC.

V usage is TRBV11-3 and J usage is TRBJ2-1; the D gene is possibly TRBD1 (6 bases). The CDR3 contains 15 residues. V was clipped by 5 bases and J by 6 bases, with 17 bases between them. Germline values: CDR1 SGHNT, CDR2 YENEEA. CDR3 coding DNA: TGTGCCAGCAGCCCGACAGGACTGCTAGGCAATGAGCAGTTCTTC. Translated, it gives CASSPTGLLGNEQFF.

The V call is TRBV4-1, the J call TRBJ2-2; 8 bases match TRBD2. With V trimmed by 4 bases and J by 1 base, 5 bases remained unmatched. CDR3 length: 16 residues. The germline CDR1 and CDR2 sequences are MGHRA and YSYEKL. The CDR3 loop reads CASSREREWNTGELFF. Written as DNA, the CDR3 is TGCGCCAGCAGCCGGGAGCGGGAGTGGAACACCGGGGAGCTGTTTTTT.

This sequence joins TRBV29-1 and TRBJ1-1; D unclear. Germline V CDR1 and CDR2: SQVTM, ANQGSEA. The V end was cut by 7 bases, the J end by 3 bases, with 15 bases between. The CDR3 totals 13 residues. The CDR3 loop is CSASQVVDTEAFF. CDR3 DNA sequence: TGCAGCGCCAGTCAGGTAGTCGACACTGAAGCTTTCTTT.

This chain links TRBV7-9 with TRBJ1-1; D might be TRBD1 (5 bases). Trimming left V 5 bases short and J 6 bases short, with 19 bases between. This CDR3 comprises 15 residues. Germline lookup yields CDR1 SEHNR and CDR2 FQNEAQ (reference sequence). The CDR3 DNA reads as TGTGCCAGCAGCCCTCTGGGACCACCAAATCCTGAAGCTTTCTTT. It is translated as CASSPLGPPNPEAFF. The full variable domain, rest sourced from reference TRBV7-9 and TRBJ1-1, is DTGVSQNPRHKITKRGQNVTFRCDPISEHNRLYWYRQTLGQGPEFLTYFQNEAQLEKSRLLSDRFSAERPKGSFSTLEIQRTEQGDSAMYLCASSPLGPPNPEAFFGQGTRLTVV.

V and J are TRBV6-1 and TRBJ2-1; D is possibly TRBD1 (6 bases). The CDR3 has 12 amino acids. Germline V CDR1 and CDR2: MNHNS, SASEGT. The V and J ends lost 5 bases and 10 bases respectively, with 12 bases between them. The chain's CDR3 is CASSPYRDEQFF. The CDR3 nucleotides read TGTGCCAGCAGTCCCTACAGGGACGAGCAGTTCTTC.

The chain links TRBV18 to TRBJ1-5, with D tentatively TRBD1 (5 bases). The CDR3 contains 15 residues. The V gene's germline CDR1 is KGHSH and CDR2 LQKENI. V was shortened by 5 bases and J by 3 bases, with 14 bases between the two germline ends. DNA of the CDR3: TGTGCCAGCTCAATCATGGGGCCCTTCAATCAGCCCCAGCATTTT. Its translation is CASSIMGPFNQPQHF.

This chain connects TRBV7-3 to TRBJ2-1; 16 nucleotides line up with TRBD2. This CDR3 has 17 residues. Germline CDR1 and CDR2: SGHTA and FQGTGA. The V and J ends lost 4 bases and 5 bases, in that order; junction bases with no gene match: 5. CDR3 protein: CASSSPGLAGGNNEQFF. The CDR3 DNA is TGTGCCAGCAGCTCCCCGGGACTAGCGGGAGGGAACAATGAGCAGTTCTTC.

The chain couples TRBV5-4 to TRBJ1-1, with D unclear. The CDR3 contains 16 residues. Germline CDR1 is SGHNT and CDR2 is YYREEE (reference sequence). Trimming shortened V by 4 bases and J by 2 bases, and 18 bases separated the two germline ends. The chain's CDR3 is CASSPGRPHGNTEAFF. CDR3 in DNA: TGTGCCAGCAGCCCAGGTAGACCACATGGTAACACTGAAGCTTTCTTT.

The chain couples TRBV19 to TRBJ2-1; 9 nucleotides match TRBD1. Trimming took 7 bases from V and 4 from J; bases not matched to a gene: 5. The CDR3 spans 14 residues. Germline loops: CDR1 LNHDA, CDR2 SQIVND (reference sequence). Here the CDR3 DNA reads TGTGCCAGTACCCGAGGGACAGGGTACAATGAGCAGTTCTTC. Protein product: CASTRGTGYNEQFF.

The chain uses TRBV2 and TRBJ2-7, with 10 bases identical to TRBD1. Trimming cost V 3 bases and J 3 bases; bases outside gene matches: 8. The CDR3 has 16 residues. From germline, CDR1 is SNHLY and CDR2 FYNNEI. DNA of the CDR3: TGTGCCAGCAGTGATGGGACAGGGGCCCCGGGCTACGAGCAGTACTTC. Residues: CASSDGTGAPGYEQYF.

This chain links TRBV5-1 with TRBJ2-2, with 16 bases aligning to TRBD2. The V gene end was trimmed by 4 bases and the J gene end by 5 bases; junction bases not matched to a gene: 8. Germline CDR1 is SGHRS and CDR2 is YFSETQ. The CDR3 is 18 residues long. The DNA of the CDR3 is TGCGCCAGCAGCCGGGGACTAGCGGGAGGGCCTAGGACCGGGGAGCTGTTTTTT. Translating it yields CASSRGLAGGPRTGELFF.

This chain joins TRBV5-6 and TRBJ2-1; tentatively, D is TRBD1 (5 bases). This CDR3 comprises 16 residues. The germline V gene has CDR1 SGHDT and CDR2 YYEEEE. V was trimmed by 0 bases and J by 7 bases, leaving 17 bases between them. This chain's CDR3 is CASSLGAGLSSNEQFF. The CDR3 DNA is TGTGCCAGCAGCTTGGGGGCAGGGTTGTCGTCGAATGAGCAGTTCTTC.

The chain employs TRBV5-1 and TRBJ2-1; weak D call: TRBD1 (6 bases). CDR1 SGHRS and CDR2 YFSETQ come from the germline V gene. V lost 5 bases and J 8 bases, leaving 17 bases between the germline ends. The CDR3 spans 14 residues. The CDR3 is CASRITGLSHEQFF. The CDR3, as DNA: TGCGCCAGCAGAATCACAGGGTTGAGTCATGAGCAGTTCTTC.

The chain joins TRBV7-3 to TRBJ2-1; 7 positions match TRBD1. Germline values: CDR1 SGHTA, CDR2 FQGTGA. This CDR3 is built from 18 residues. V was clipped by 2 bases and J by 2 bases; unmatched bases: 12. CDR3 in amino acids: CASSLGGWDSKTYNEQFF. The DNA for the CDR3 is TGTGCCAGCAGCTTAGGGGGATGGGACAGCAAAACCTACAATGAGCAGTTCTTC.

The gene calls are TRBV11-3 and TRBJ2-7, with D possibly matching TRBD1 (6 bases). This CDR3 is 14 amino acids long. V shed 3 bases and J shed 2 bases, with 11 bases lying between them. Germline V gene lookup returns CDR1 SGHNT and CDR2 YENEEA. The CDR3 protein is CASSLAGAPYEQYF. For the CDR3, the DNA is TGTGCCAGCAGCTTGGCAGGGGCCCCCTACGAGCAGTACTTC.

A word on this clone: The junction differs from germline at one of its ends, possibly a read error. The chain combines TRBV18 with TRBJ2-7; D remains unclear. In germline, CDR1 is KGHSH, CDR2 LQKENI. The CDR3 loop spans 16 amino acids. CDR3: CASSPLDSQLSYEQYF. CDR3 sequence (DNA): TGTGCCAGCTCACCACTGGATAGCCAACTTTCCTATGAGCAGTACTTC.

The CDR3 sequence: CASSLSRDLYEQYF. The CDR3 DNA is TGCGCCAGCAGCTTGTCCCGGGATCTCTACGAGCAGTACTTC. J is TRBJ2-7 and V is TRBV5-1; D is perhaps TRBD2 (5 bases). The CDR3 runs 14 residues. Germline V gene lookup returns CDR1 SGHRS and CDR2 YFSETQ. Trimming cost V 1 base and J 3 bases, with 11 bases left between them. The entire variable domain, with the rest obtained from reference TRBV5-1 and TRBJ2-7, is as follows: KAGVTQTPRYLIKTRGQQVTLSCSPISGHRSVSWYQQTPGQGLQFLFEYFSETQRNKGNFPGRFSGRQFSNSRSEMNVSTLELGDSALYLCASSLSRDLYEQYFGPGTRLTVT.

The CDR3 loop reads CASSLERREAPSREQFF. The CDR3 nucleotides are TGTGCCAGCAGTTTAGAGAGGCGGGAGGCCCCATCTAGGGAGCAGTTCTTC. The chain recombines TRBV27 with TRBJ2-1, with 8 nucleotides matching TRBD2. The germline V gene encodes CDR1 MNHEY and CDR2 SMNVEV (reference sequence). With V trimmed by 2 bases and J by 10 bases, 16 bases remained unmatched. The CDR3 consists of 17 residues.

The chain carries TRBV9 and TRBJ2-2; D gene uncertain. The CDR3 totals 14 residues. V dropped 1 base and J dropped 0 bases, with 4 bases sitting between them. The V gene's germline CDR1 is SGDLS and CDR2 YYNGEE. CDR3 coding DNA: TGTGCCAGCAGCGTACTATCGAACACCGGGGAGCTGTTTTTT. Translating it yields CASSVLSNTGELFF.

The chain has TRBV18 and TRBJ2-7, with 8 bases fitting TRBD1. CDR3 size: 15 residues. Germline CDR1 and CDR2: KGHSH and LQKENI. V lost 5 bases to trimming and J lost 2 bases; unmatched junction nucleotides: 8. The CDR3 protein is CASSTDRVLPYEQYF. CDR3 DNA: TGTGCCAGCTCAACGGACAGGGTCTTACCCTACGAGCAGTACTTC. Based on the CDR3 plus reference TRBV18 and TRBJ2-7, the full variable domain is NAGVMQNPRHLVRRRGQEARLRCSPMKGHSHVYWYRQLPEEGLKFMVYLQKENIIDESGMPKERFSAEFPKEGPSILRIQQVVRGDSAAYFCASSTDRVLPYEQYFGPGTRLTVT.

The chain employs TRBV18 and TRBJ2-5, with a possible D match to TRBD2 (7 bases). CDR3 size: 16 residues. Germline V gene lookup returns CDR1 KGHSH and CDR2 LQKENI. Trimming took 3 bases from V and 2 from J, leaving 16 bases between them. In nucleotides, the CDR3 is TGTGCCAGCTCACCGTTTACCGGGGGGCCGCAAGAGACCCAGTACTTC. It encodes CASSPFTGGPQETQYF. Full variable domain (remainder filled in from reference TRBV18 and TRBJ2-5): NAGVMQNPRHLVRRRGQEARLRCSPMKGHSHVYWYRQLPEEGLKFMVYLQKENIIDESGMPKERFSAEFPKEGPSILRIQQVVRGDSAAYFCASSPFTGGPQETQYFGPGTRLLVL.

This rearrangement joins TRBV5-1 to TRBJ1-3, with D perhaps TRBD1 (5 bases). This CDR3 is 14 amino acids long. Trimming cost V 4 bases and J 0 bases, with 8 bases left between them. CDR1 SGHRS and CDR2 YFSETQ come from the germline V gene. CDR3 protein: CASSRDGSGNTIYF. The DNA of the CDR3 is TGCGCCAGCAGCCGGGACGGCTCTGGAAACACCATATATTTT.

V gene TRBV6-1 combines with J gene TRBJ2-5; a possible D gene is TRBD2 (5 bases). V lost 9 bases and J 5 bases, leaving 19 bases between the germline ends. CDR3 length equals 14 residues. Germline values: CDR1 MNHNS, CDR2 SASEGT. CDR3 sequence (DNA): TGTGCCAGTTCGACCGTCGGGGTACGGGAGACCCAGTACTTC. Amino acids: CASSTVGVRETQYF.

The sample holds one count of this clone. The gene calls are TRBV5-5 and TRBJ2-7; the D gene could be TRBD1 or TRBD2 (6 bases each). Per germline, CDR1 SGHKS and CDR2 YYEKEE (reference sequence). V was shortened by 4 bases and J by 7 bases, with 15 bases between the two germline ends. This CDR3 spans 13 amino acids. The CDR3 spells CASSASGGGEQYF. As DNA, the CDR3 is TGTGCCAGCAGCGCTTCTGGAGGGGGTGAGCAGTACTTC.

The chain combines TRBV6-1 with TRBJ1-2, with 7 bases matching TRBD1. The CDR3 consists of 13 residues. Unmatched junction bases numbered 6, after V lost 3 bases and J lost 8 bases. CDR1 and CDR2 (germline): MNHNS, SASEGT. The CDR3 sequence is CASSDTGAGGYTF. In DNA, the CDR3 is TGTGCCAGCAGTGATACAGGGGCGGGAGGCTACACCTTC.

The chain couples TRBV15 to TRBJ1-2, with 8 bases lining up with TRBD1. This CDR3 has 19 residues. The trim removed 2 bases at V and 2 bases at J, leaving 16 bases unmatched. Germline V gene lookup returns CDR1 LNHNV and CDR2 YYDKDF (reference sequence). The CDR3 spells CATSRSLPGQVNRNYGYTF. The CDR3 DNA follows: TGTGCCACCAGCAGATCCTTACCGGGACAGGTTAATCGCAACTATGGCTACACCTTC.